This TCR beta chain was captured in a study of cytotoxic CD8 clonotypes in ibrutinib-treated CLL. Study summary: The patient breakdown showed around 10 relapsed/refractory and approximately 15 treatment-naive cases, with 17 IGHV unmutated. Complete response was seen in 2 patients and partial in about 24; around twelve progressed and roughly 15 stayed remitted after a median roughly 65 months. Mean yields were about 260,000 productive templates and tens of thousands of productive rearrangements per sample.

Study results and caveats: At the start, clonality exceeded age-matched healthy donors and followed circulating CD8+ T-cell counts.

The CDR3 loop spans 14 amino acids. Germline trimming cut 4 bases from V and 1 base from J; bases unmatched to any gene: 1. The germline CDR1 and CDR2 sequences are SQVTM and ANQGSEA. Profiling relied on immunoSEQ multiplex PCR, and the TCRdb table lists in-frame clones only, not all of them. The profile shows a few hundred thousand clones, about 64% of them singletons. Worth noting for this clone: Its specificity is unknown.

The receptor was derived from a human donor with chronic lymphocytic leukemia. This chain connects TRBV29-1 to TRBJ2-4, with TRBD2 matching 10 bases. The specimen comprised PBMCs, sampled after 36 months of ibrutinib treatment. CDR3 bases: TGCAGCGTTGTGACTAGCGGGGCCAAAAACATTCAGTACTTC. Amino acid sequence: CSVVTSGAKNIQYF.